These 7 T cell receptor beta chains were all obtained from the same sample, sequenced in a study of T cells in tuberculosis. Sequencing used immunoSEQ multiplex PCR; TCRdb keeps in-frame clones, though not all of them. In the table there are around 30,000 clones, approximately 95% of which are singletons. Sequencing was carried out using PBMCs. The receptors come from a donor aged 10-29 years with latent tuberculosis or without tuberculosis infection.

The chain couples TRBV2 to TRBJ2-7; D gene unclear. This CDR3 comprises 13 residues. CDR1 and CDR2 from the germline V gene are SNHLY and FYNNEI. Trimming stripped 8 bases from V and 5 bases from J, with 16 bases between. The CDR3 coding sequence is TGTGCCAGCCGTCAGACCGGGTTCGACGAGCAGTACTTC. Amino acids: CASRQTGFDEQYF.

The V and J genes are TRBV9 and TRBJ1-3, with TRBD1 identical over 9 bases. The CDR3 runs 14 residues. V lost 3 bases and J lost 8; bases outside the gene matches: 6. Per the germline V gene, CDR1 is SGDLS and CDR2 is YYNGEE. CDR3 loop: CASSGRDRVDTIYF. CDR3 nucleotides: TGTGCCAGCAGCGGTCGGGACAGGGTTGACACCATATATTTT.

V is TRBV28 and J is TRBJ1-5; 7 positions match TRBD1. The trim removed 5 bases at V and 6 bases at J, leaving 7 bases unmatched. CDR3 size: 14 residues. CDR1 and CDR2 from the germline V gene are MDHEN and SYDVKM. In DNA, the CDR3 is TGTGCCAGCAGTAAACAGACAGGGACTCAGCCCCAGCATTTT. Encoded protein: CASSKQTGTQPQHF.

This sequence joins TRBV6-1 and TRBJ2-3; a possible D gene is TRBD2 (5 bases). Germline CDR1 is MNHNS and CDR2 is SASEGT. The CDR3 totals 14 residues. V was clipped by 6 bases and J by 0 bases, with 10 bases between them. The CDR3 sequence is CASRADTSTDTQYF. The CDR3 DNA is TGTGCCAGCAGAGCGGATACTAGCACAGATACGCAGTATTTT.

As to this clone: One end of the junction varies from germline; a read error may be responsible. The chain combines TRBV11-2 with TRBJ2-7; D remains ambiguous. Germline CDR1 SGHAT, CDR2 FQNNGV. This CDR3 has 12 amino acids. DNA of the CDR3: TGTGCCAGCAGCTTAGATCGCGTGCTGACTTTGTTC. Its translation: CASSLDRVLTLF.

The chain recombines TRBV13 with TRBJ2-5; 9 bases are a match to TRBD2. The CDR3 runs to 16 residues. The trim removed 1 base at V and 3 bases at J, leaving 6 bases unmatched. Germline V gene lookup returns CDR1 PRHDT and CDR2 FYEKMQ (reference sequence). The CDR3 DNA sequence: TGTGCCAGCAGCTTAGAGGCGGCGGGGGGGAAAGAGACCCAGTACTTC. The encoded protein is CASSLEAAGGKETQYF.

The chain employs TRBV29-1 and TRBJ2-4; a weak D match, TRBD2 (5 bases). This CDR3 has 14 residues. Trimming pared 4 bases from V and 3 bases from J, leaving 13 bases between. Germline V gene sequence: CDR1 SQVTM, CDR2 ANQGSEA. As DNA, the CDR3 is TGCAGCGTTGCAACCCGGGGTAACAAAAACATTCAGTACTTC. Its translation is CSVATRGNKNIQYF.